The rows below give T cell receptor beta chains drawn from one sample of a study of blood T cell repertoires in COVID-19. Profiled with immunoSEQ multiplex PCR; TCRdb holds only in-frame clones, not every one. The repertoire includes roughly 200,000 clones, approximately 92% of them detected once, and approximately 2.5% sits in the top ten. The sequencing input was PBMCs or T cells enriched from blood (not recorded which). These receptors originate from a woman in her 40s with acute COVID-19. The CDR3 runs from the conserved cysteine through the conserved F or W. Fields, in order: J gene, V gene, clone size, D gene, CDR3 protein, CDR3 DNA. The D gene is left open where the match is weak. Rows give clone size only sometimes, using once, few, many, or a class for an expanded clone.

TRBJ2-5,TRBV6-5,.,.,CASRPDSGKTQYF,TGTGCCAGCAGACCAGACAGTGGAAAGACCCAGTACTTC
TRBJ2-7,TRBV4-2,.,.,CASSQRSRSSSYEQYF,TGTGCCAGCAGCCAACGTAGCAGATCGAGCTCCTACGAGCAGTACTTC
TRBJ1-2,TRBV5-1,.,TRBD1,CASSELTGEGYGYTF,TGCGCCAGCAGCGAATTGACAGGGGAAGGCTATGGCTACACCTTC
TRBJ2-1,TRBV2,.,TRBD2,CASDRLAGGNEQFF,TGTGCCAGCGATAGACTAGCGGGGGGAAATGAGCAGTTCTTC
TRBJ2-7,TRBV6-2/TRBV6-3,.,TRBD1,CASSVMGADRVLPITYEQYF,TGTGCCAGCAGTGTTATGGGGGCCGACAGGGTTCTGCCGATTACCTACGAGCAGTACTTC
TRBJ2-5,TRBV14,.,.,CASSQDGAVRETQYF,TGTGCCAGCAGCCAAGATGGGGCAGTCCGTGAGACCCAGTACTTC
TRBJ1-4,TRBV12-3/TRBV12-4,.,.,CASSGDATEKLFF,TGTGCCAGCAGCGGGGATGCAACAGAAAAACTGTTTTTT
TRBJ1-2,TRBV24-1,.,TRBD1,CATSDGGTGIEIGYTF,TGTGCCACCAGTGATGGGGGGACAGGGATCGAGATTGGCTACACCTTC
TRBJ1-4,TRBV3-1/TRBV3-2,.,.,CASGGDATNEKLFF,TGTGCCAGCGGCGGGGATGCAACTAATGAAAAACTGTTTTTT
TRBJ2-7,TRBV21-1,.,.,CASSKGTGTSGRAMSYEQYF,TGTGCCAGCAGCAAAGGTACTGGGACTAGCGGGAGGGCGATGTCCTACGAGCAGTACTTC
TRBJ1-3,TRBV4-3,.,TRBD1,CASSQWYPQGAGGNTIYF,TGCGCCAGCAGCCAATGGTACCCACAGGGGGCGGGTGGAAACACCATATATTTT
TRBJ1-2,TRBV18,few,TRBD1,CASSPRTGGRFDGYTF,TGTGCCAGCTCACCTAGGACAGGGGGTCGTTTTGATGGCTACACCTTC
TRBJ2-2,TRBV5-5,.,.,CASSLRLASVSGELFF,TGTGCCAGCAGCTTGAGGCTAGCTTCGGTGAGCGGGGAGCTGTTTTTT
TRBJ2-6,TRBV18,.,.,CASSPFPDSSWANVLTF,TGTGCCAGCTCACCATTTCCCGACAGCTCATGGGCCAACGTCCTGACTTTC
TRBJ2-1,TRBV5-4,.,TRBD2,CASSRGLAGYNEQFF,TGTGCCAGCAGCCGGGGACTAGCGGGGTACAATGAGCAGTTCTTC
TRBJ1-6,TRBV19,.,.,CASSMGRPSYNSPLHF,TGTGCCAGTAGTATGGGCAGACCCTCCTATAATTCACCCCTCCACTTT
TRBJ2-1,TRBV7-3,once,.,CASSRATGEQFF,TGTGCCAGCAGCCGAGCGACTGGTGAGCAGTTCTTC
TRBJ2-5,TRBV7-9,once,TRBD2,CASSLAGGQETQYF,TGTGCCAGCAGCTTAGCGGGAGGGCAAGAGACCCAGTACTTC
TRBJ1-1,TRBV6-5,.,TRBD1,CASSRGQGITEAFF,TGTGCCAGCAGCCGTGGACAGGGTATCACTGAAGCTTTCTTT
TRBJ1-1,TRBV19,.,.,CASSIAGASTEAFF,TGTGCCAGTAGTATTGCAGGGGCATCCACTGAAGCTTTCTTT
TRBJ1-1,TRBV4-2,.,.,CASSQVLANTEAFF,TGTGCCAGCAGCCAAGTGTTGGCGAACACTGAAGCTTTCTTT
TRBJ1-6,TRBV5-1,.,.,CASSLDGQGGSPLHF,TGCGCCAGCAGCTTGGATGGGCAGGGAGGTTCACCCCTCCACTTT
TRBJ2-1,TRBV7-2,.,TRBD2,CASSLWTSGRDEQFF,TGTGCCAGCAGCTTATGGACTAGCGGGAGGGATGAGCAGTTCTTC
TRBJ2-7,TRBV11-2,.,.,CASSLAGASEQYF,TGTGCCAGCAGCTTAGCGGGAGCTAGCGAGCAGTACTTC